The T cell receptor beta chain under discussion was sequenced for a study of cytomegalovirus exposure and HLA in healthy donors. Trimming removed 4 bases at V and 3 bases at J, with 14 bases between. Germline-derived CDR1 and CDR2 are SGDLS and YYNGEE. The CDR3 contains 14 residues. On this clone: Its specificity is not known.

Amplification used 60 Vbeta primers and 13 Jbeta primers. Original methodology: Later work found around 80 million unique TCR beta chains, with roughly 11 million shared. Data came from immunoSEQ multiplex PCR; TCRdb stores just in-frame clones and leaves some out. V and J calls and clone size are copied from that table; D and trimming were computed from the DNA. This sample has around 200,000 clones, with roughly 80% found just once. General study findings and limits: Per a later analysis, HLA-associated TCR beta chains showed more clonal expansion than other, equally common TCR beta chains. Exclusion applied to some V segments, including TRBV6-2 and TRBV6-3, as they were indistinguishable. Some TCR beta chains (more than 150 of them) were listed as cytomegalovirus-associated.

Sequencing was carried out using PBMCs. The TCR comes from a man aged 35 to 55 in good health and CMV-seronegative. The chain uses TRBV9 and TRBJ2-7, with TRBD2 as a possible D gene (5 bases). Here the CDR3 reads CASSPRTGYYEQYF. The CDR3 region has the DNA TGTGCCAGCAGCCCTCGTACGGGGTACTACGAGCAGTACTTC. Supplemented by reference TRBV9 and TRBJ2-7, the full variable domain reads DSGVTQTPKHLITATGQRVTLRCSPRSGDLSVYWYQQSLDQGLQFLIQYYNGEERAKGNILERFSAQQFPDLHSELNLSSLELGDSALYFCASSPRTGYYEQYFGPGTRLTVT.